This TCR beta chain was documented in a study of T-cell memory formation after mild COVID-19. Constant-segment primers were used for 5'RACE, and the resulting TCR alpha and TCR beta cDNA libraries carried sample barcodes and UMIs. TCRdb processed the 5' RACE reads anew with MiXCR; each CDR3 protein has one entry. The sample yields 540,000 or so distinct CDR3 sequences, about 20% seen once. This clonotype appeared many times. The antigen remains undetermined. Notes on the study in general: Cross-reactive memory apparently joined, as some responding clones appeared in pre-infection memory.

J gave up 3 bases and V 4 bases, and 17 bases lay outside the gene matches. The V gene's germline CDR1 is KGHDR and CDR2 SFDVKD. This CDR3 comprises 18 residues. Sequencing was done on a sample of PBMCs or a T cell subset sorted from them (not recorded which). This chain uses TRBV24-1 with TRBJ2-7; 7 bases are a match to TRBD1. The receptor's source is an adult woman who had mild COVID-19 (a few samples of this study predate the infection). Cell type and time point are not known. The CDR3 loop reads CATSEPTGKGLGGYEQYF. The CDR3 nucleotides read TGTGCCACCAGTGAACCGACAGGGAAGGGGTTAGGGGGCTACGAGCAGTACTTC.